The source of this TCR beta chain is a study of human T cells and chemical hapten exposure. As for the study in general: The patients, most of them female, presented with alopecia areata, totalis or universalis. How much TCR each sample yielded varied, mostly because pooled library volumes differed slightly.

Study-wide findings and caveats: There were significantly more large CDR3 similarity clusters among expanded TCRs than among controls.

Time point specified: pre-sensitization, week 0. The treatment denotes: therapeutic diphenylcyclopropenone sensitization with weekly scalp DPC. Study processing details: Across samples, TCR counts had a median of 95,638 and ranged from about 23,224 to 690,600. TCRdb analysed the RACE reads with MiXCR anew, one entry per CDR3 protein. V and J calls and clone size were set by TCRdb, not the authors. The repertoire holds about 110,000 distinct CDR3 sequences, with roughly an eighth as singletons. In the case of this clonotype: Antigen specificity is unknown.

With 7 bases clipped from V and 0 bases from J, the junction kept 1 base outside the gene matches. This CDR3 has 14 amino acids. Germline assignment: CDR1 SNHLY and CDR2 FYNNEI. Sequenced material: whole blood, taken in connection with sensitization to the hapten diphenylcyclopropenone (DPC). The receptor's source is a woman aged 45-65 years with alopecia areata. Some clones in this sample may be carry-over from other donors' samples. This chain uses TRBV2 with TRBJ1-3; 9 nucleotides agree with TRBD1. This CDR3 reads CASKDRGSGNTIYF. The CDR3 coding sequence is TGTGCCAGCAAGGACAGGGGCTCTGGAAACACCATATATTTT. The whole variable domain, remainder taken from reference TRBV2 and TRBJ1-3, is EPEVTQTPSHQVTQMGQEVILRCVPISNHLYFYWYRQILGQKVEFLVSFYNNEISEKSEIFDDQFSVERPDGSNFTLKIRSTKLEDSAMYFCASKDRGSGNTIYFGEGSWLTVV.